The clone carrying this T cell receptor (beta chain) was recorded at least ten times. Using its own MiXCR run on the reads, TCRdb lists one record per CDR3 protein. Of approximately 140,000 distinct CDR3 sequences in the sample, roughly 6% were seen once. This sample is drawn from a study of T cell repertoires in cytomegalovirus infection. Across the study: Public TCR beta signature analysis indicated the presence of both CMV infection and matching HLA type.

CDR1 and CDR2 from the germline V gene are LNHDA and SQIVND (reference sequence). CDR3 length: 13 residues. V lost 10 bases and J 2 bases, leaving 13 bases between the germline ends. The sequence was obtained from a human donor in good health (CMV status not recorded). Some clones in this sample may be carry-over from other donors' samples. The V gene is TRBV19, the J gene TRBJ2-3; tentative D call: TRBD1 (5 bases). Sample: PBMCs. CDR3 region: CATRQTSTDTQYF. CDR3 DNA: TGTGCCACTCGACAGACATCCACAGATACGCAGTATTTT.